The present entry profiles one T cell receptor (beta chain) with its context. All of the isolated RNA was reverse transcribed, so expressed TCRB transcripts were sequenced. Sequenced by immunoSEQ multiplex PCR; TCRdb stores in-frame clones only, minus some. The table lists hundreds of thousands of clones, roughly 15% of them singletons. V was clipped by 4 bases and J by 4 bases, with 13 bases between them. The CDR3 loop spans 15 amino acids. Germline V gives CDR1 SGHVS, CDR2 FQNEAQ. The source of the sample is a study of beta chain features in type 1 diabetes. The TCR was taken from a man in his thirties or forties in good health. The chain couples TRBV7-8 to TRBJ1-4, with a possible D match to TRBD1 (5 bases). The sequenced sample consisted of central memory CD4+ T cells from blood. DNA for the CDR3: TGTGCCAGCAGCTCCACCCGGGGCATTAATGAAAAACTGTTTTTT. Its translation: CASSSTRGINEKLFF.